The 12 T cell receptor beta chains presented below share a single source sample, sequenced in a study of blood T cell repertoires in COVID-19. Generated by immunoSEQ multiplex PCR, the TCRdb table keeps only in-frame clones and is missing some. The sample has about 36,000 clones, over 65% seen once; the top ten hold 2%. Material for sequencing was peripheral blood. These receptors came from a man aged 55 to 69 with active COVID-19.

V is TRBV30 and J is TRBJ2-5; D unresolved. In germline, CDR1 is GTSNPN, CDR2 SVGIG (reference sequence). The CDR3 extends over 11 amino acids. Trimming left V 1 base short and J 7 bases short, with 7 bases between. For the CDR3, the DNA is TGTGCCTGGAGTGCTCCAGGGACCCAGTACTTC. Translated, it gives CAWSAPGTQYF. Full variable domain (rest looked up from reference TRBV30 and TRBJ2-5): SQTIHQWPATLVQPVGSPLSLECTVEGTSNPNLYWYRQAAGRGLQLLFYSVGIGQISSEVPQNLSASRPQDRQFILSSKKLLLSDSGFYLCAWSAPGTQYFGPGTRLLVL.

The V and J genes are TRBV7-8 and TRBJ2-3, with no clear D. V was shortened by 4 bases and J by 0 bases, with 5 bases between the two germline ends. From germline, CDR1 is SGHVS and CDR2 FQNEAQ. The CDR3 is made up of 13 amino acids. CDR3 in DNA: TGTGCCAGCAGCTCCCAGAGCACAGATACGCAGTATTTT. Translating gives CASSSQSTDTQYF.

The genes are TRBV7-2 and TRBJ2-1, with D perhaps matching TRBD2 (6 bases). Germline V gene lookup returns CDR1 SGHTA and CDR2 FQGNSA. Trimming removed 3 bases from V and 7 bases from J, with 19 bases in between. The CDR3 length is 16 residues. The CDR3 region has the DNA TGTGCCAGCAGCTTTGCACCGGGACTTTCCGGTAATGAGCAGTTCTTC. Its translation: CASSFAPGLSGNEQFF.

This clone was detected only a few times. This chain connects TRBV4-3 to TRBJ2-3; 8 nucleotides agree with TRBD2. Trimming at V came to 1 base and at J to 3 bases, leaving 3 bases not matched to a gene. The CDR3 sequence is 15 residues long. Germline CDR1 LGHNA, CDR2 YSLEER. CDR3 nucleotide sequence: TGCGCCAGCAGCCAAGGCGGGACTAGTACAGATACGCAGTATTTT. Residues: CASSQGGTSTDTQYF.

This chain joins TRBV6-2 or TRBV6-3 and TRBJ1-2, with D possibly matching TRBD1 (6 bases). With 6 bases removed from V and 2 bases from J, the gap between germline ends came to 13 bases. This CDR3 is built from 14 residues. In germline, CDR1 is MNHEY, CDR2 SVGEGT. This CDR3 is CASSTGTLNYGYTF. CDR3 sequence (DNA): TGTGCCAGCAGCACCGGGACATTAAACTATGGCTACACCTTC.

This clone has a handful of counts. The rearrangement uses TRBV30 and TRBJ1-6; 7 nucleotides line up with TRBD1. Trimming cost V 0 bases and J 8 bases; bases outside gene matches: 1. The germline CDR1 and CDR2 sequences are GTSNPN and SVGIG (reference sequence). This CDR3 is 13 amino acids long. The CDR3 bases are TGTGCCTGGAGTGTAGGGGGCGATTCACCCCTCCACTTT. Translating gives CAWSVGGDSPLHF.

The genes are TRBV14 and TRBJ2-1; 9 bases are a match to TRBD2. CDR1 is SGHDN, CDR2 FVKESK, per germline. The CDR3 length is 13 residues. Germline trimming cut 4 bases from V and 9 bases from J; bases unmatched to any gene: 4. The CDR3 loop reads CASSRGGVGEQFF. The CDR3 DNA reads as TGTGCCAGCAGCCGCGGGGGGGTTGGTGAGCAGTTCTTC.

This clone turned up a few times. The chain uses TRBV6-5 and TRBJ2-7, with D possibly matching TRBD1 (5 bases). V was shortened by 0 bases and J by 5 bases, with 14 bases between the two germline ends. Germline V CDR1 and CDR2: MNHEY, SVGAGI. The CDR3 is 15 residues long. The CDR3 bases are TGTGCCAGCAGTTACTCTGCAGGGCCACTCGACGAGCAGTACTTC. Translation: CASSYSAGPLDEQYF.

This clone was observed once. The chain has TRBV6-1 and TRBJ2-3; 12 bases line up with TRBD2. The CDR3 spans 17 residues. CDR1 is MNHNS and CDR2 is SASEGT in the germline V gene. The trim removed 2 bases at V and 0 bases at J, leaving 3 bases unmatched. Written as DNA, the CDR3 is TGTGCCAGCAGTGAAAACGGACTAGCGGGGAGCACAGATACGCAGTATTTT. As protein: CASSENGLAGSTDTQYF.

V and J are TRBV4-3 and TRBJ1-1, with a weak D call TRBD1 (5 bases). V lost 1 base, J lost 1 base, and 10 bases lay in between. Germline CDR1 and CDR2: LGHNA and YSLEER. The CDR3 extends over 15 amino acids. The chain's CDR3 is CASSQAEDKNTEAFF. CDR3 DNA: TGCGCCAGCAGCCAAGCTGAGGACAAGAACACTGAAGCTTTCTTT.

This chain's CDR3 is CATSYRRGGEEKLFF. The CDR3 region has the DNA TGTGCCACCAGCTACCGCCGAGGAGGGGAAGAAAAACTGTTTTTT. The J gene is TRBJ1-4, the V gene TRBV15; TRBD1 is a possible D gene (5 bases). The V and J ends lost 5 bases and 8 bases respectively, with 18 bases between them. In germline, CDR1 is LNHNV, CDR2 YYDKDF (reference sequence). CDR3 length equals 15 residues.

The chain recombines TRBV19 with TRBJ1-1; TRBD1 is a possible D gene (6 bases). Germline CDR1 is LNHDA and CDR2 is SQIVND (reference sequence). This CDR3 region has 15 residues. V gave up 6 bases and J gave up 0 bases, with 14 bases separating them. The CDR3 here is CASRKQGSVNTEAFF. The CDR3 DNA reads as TGTGCCAGTAGGAAACAGGGTTCTGTGAACACTGAAGCTTTCTTT. Drawing the rest from reference TRBV19 and TRBJ1-1, the complete variable domain is DGGITQSPKYLFRKEGQNVTLSCEQNLNHDAMYWYRQDPGQGLRLIYYSQIVNDFQKGDIAEGYSVSREKKESFPLTVTSAQKNPTAFYLCASRKQGSVNTEAFFGQGTRLTVV.